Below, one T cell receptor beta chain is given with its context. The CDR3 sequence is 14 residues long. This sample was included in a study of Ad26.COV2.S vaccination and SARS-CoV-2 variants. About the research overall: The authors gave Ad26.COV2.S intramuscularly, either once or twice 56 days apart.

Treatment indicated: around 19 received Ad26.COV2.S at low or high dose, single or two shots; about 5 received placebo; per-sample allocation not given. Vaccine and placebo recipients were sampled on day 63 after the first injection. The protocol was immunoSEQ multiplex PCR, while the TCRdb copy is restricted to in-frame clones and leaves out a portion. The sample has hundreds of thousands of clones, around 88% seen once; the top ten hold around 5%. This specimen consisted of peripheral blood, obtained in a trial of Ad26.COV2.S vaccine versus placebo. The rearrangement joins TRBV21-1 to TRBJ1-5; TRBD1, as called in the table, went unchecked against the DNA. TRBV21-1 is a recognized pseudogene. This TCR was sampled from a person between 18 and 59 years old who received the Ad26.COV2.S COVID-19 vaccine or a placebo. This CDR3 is CASSKVRGELTQHF. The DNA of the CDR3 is TGTGCCAGCAGCAAAGTCAGGGGAGAATTGACCCAGCATTTT.